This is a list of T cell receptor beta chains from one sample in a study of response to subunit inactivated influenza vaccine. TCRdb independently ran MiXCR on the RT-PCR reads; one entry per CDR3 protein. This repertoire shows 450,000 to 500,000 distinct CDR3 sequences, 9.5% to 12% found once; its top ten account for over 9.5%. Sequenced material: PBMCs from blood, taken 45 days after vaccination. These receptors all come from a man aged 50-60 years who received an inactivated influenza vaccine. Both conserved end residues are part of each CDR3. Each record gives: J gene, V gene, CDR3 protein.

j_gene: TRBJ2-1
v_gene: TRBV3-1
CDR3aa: CASSQDWAGLAGKQFF

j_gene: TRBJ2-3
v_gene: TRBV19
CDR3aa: CASSIGLFTDTQYF

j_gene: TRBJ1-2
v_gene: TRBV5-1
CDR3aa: CASSSNRGPGYGYTF

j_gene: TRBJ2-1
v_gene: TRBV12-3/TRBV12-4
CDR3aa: CASSLLTSADEQFF

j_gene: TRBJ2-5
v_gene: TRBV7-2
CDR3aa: CASSLAGLFQETQYF

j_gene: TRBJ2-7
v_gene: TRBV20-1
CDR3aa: CSADYRDSSYEQYF

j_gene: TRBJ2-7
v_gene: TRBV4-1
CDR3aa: CASSQPRQAYEQYF

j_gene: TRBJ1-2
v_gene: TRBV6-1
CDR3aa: CASSLVRGQNYGYTF

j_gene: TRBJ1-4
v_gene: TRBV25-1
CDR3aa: CASSEFGSEKLFF

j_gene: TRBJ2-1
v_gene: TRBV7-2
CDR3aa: CASSLDGVRQFF

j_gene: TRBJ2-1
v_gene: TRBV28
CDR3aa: CAKRPSSYNEQFF

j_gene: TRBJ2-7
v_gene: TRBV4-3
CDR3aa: CASSRRGSTHEQYF

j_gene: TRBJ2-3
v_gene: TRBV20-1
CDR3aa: CSAPDRGHTDTQYF

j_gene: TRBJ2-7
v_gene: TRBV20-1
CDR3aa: CTPGLWVGEQYF

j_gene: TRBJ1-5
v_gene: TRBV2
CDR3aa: CASSGESNQPQHF

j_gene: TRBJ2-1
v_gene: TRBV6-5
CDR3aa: CASSYLTGVDYNEQFF

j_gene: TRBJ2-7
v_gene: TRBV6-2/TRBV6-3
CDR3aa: CASSPGLVAYEQYF

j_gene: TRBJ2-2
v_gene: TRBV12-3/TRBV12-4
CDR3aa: CASSSQEGIGELFF

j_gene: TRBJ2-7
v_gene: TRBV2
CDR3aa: CASSDTSGRQLYEQYF

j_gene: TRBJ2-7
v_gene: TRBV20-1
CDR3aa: CSARTPLEPYEQYF

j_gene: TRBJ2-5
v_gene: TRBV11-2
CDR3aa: CASTQRPPGQRGETQYF

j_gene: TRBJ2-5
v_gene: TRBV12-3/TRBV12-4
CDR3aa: CASSPGTVAQETQYF

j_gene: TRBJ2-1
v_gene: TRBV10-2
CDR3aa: CASGRTGRDEQFF

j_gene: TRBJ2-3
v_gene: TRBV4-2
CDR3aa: CASSKGLAGADTQYF

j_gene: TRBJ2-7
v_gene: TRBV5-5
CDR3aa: CASSLRSGLPYEQYF

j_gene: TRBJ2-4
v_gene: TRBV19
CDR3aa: CASSSLTGAKNIQYF

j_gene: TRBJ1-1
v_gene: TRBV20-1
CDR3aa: CSARDRLQGRAFF

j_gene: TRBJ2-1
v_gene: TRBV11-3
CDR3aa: CASSTDQSYNEQFF

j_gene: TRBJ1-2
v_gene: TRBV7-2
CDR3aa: CASSPLGQGGYGYTF

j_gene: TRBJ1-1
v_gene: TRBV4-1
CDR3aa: CASSLDRVSNTEAFF

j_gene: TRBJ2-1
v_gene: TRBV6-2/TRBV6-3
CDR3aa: CASTDGTSGGNEQFF

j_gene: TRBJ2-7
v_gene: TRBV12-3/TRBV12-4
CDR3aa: CASSQKGREFRYEQYF

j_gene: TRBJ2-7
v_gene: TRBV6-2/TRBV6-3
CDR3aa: CASSIAGSGSYEQYF

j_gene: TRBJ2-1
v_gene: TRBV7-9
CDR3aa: CASSPRGQGLDEQFF

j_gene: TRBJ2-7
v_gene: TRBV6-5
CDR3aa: CASSYGPTGFYEQYF

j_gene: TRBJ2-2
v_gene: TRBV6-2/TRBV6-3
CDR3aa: CASSYSLELAGGPNTGELFF

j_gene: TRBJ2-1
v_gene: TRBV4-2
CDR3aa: CASSQAELAGPYNEQFF

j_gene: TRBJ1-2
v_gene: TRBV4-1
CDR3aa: CASSQEDRITNYGYTF

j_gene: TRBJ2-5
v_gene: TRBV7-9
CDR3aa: CASSQNNQETQYF

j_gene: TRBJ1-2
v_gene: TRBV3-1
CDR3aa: CASSQGRRGYTF

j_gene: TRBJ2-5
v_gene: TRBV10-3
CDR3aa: CAITPDRGETQYF

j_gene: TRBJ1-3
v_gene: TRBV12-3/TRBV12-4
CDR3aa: CASSSHIQARSGNTIYF

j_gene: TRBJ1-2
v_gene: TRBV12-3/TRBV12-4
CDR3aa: CASSTDSYYGYTF

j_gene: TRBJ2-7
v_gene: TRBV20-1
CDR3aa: CSARDTSAYEQYF

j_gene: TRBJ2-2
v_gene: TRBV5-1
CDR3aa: CASSPRTENTGELFF

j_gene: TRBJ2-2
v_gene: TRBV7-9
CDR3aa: CASRPAGATGELFF

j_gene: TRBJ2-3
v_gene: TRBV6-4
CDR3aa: CASSFTSGSDTDTQYF

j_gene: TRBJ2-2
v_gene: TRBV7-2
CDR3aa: CASSLNVGELFF

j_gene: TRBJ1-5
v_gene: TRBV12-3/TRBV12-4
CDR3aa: CASSGEPGHRNQPQHF